One and the same sample provided the 9 T cell receptor beta chains below, sequenced in a study of blood T cell repertoires in COVID-19. Using immunoSEQ multiplex PCR, the repertoire was profiled, and TCRdb retains in-frame clones only, with some absent. The table records approximately 99,000 clones, about two thirds of them present only once. Sequenced input: peripheral blood. The receptor source for this set is a woman aged 40-49 years with acute or convalescent COVID-19.

In DNA form, the CDR3 reads TGTGCCAGCAGTTTTTTGACCGGGACAGCGAACACCGGGGAGCTGTTTTTT. Translation: CASSFLTGTANTGELFF. The rearrangement joins TRBV28 to TRBJ2-2, with TRBD1 matching 7 bases. From germline, CDR1 is MDHEN and CDR2 SYDVKM. CDR3 length: 17 amino acids. The J segment lost 0 bases and the V segment lost 3 bases, leaving 7 bases of the junction unmatched.

This rearrangement joins TRBV7-2 to TRBJ2-2; 7 nucleotides agree with TRBD1. The V gene's germline CDR1 is SGHTA and CDR2 FQGNSA. The CDR3 is 16 amino acids. Trimming cost V 5 bases and J 0 bases; bases outside gene matches: 6. CDR3: CASSRDSAANTGELFF. The CDR3 DNA reads as TGTGCCAGCAGCCGGGACAGCGCCGCGAACACCGGGGAGCTGTTTTTT.

Here the CDR3 reads CASSLVPRNYGYTF. Here the CDR3 DNA reads TGTGCCAGCAGCTTGGTGCCGCGGAACTATGGCTACACCTTC. The rearrangement links TRBV5-5 to TRBJ1-2; D call uncertain. Trimming removed 0 bases at V and 2 bases at J, with 8 bases between. Germline V gives CDR1 SGHKS, CDR2 YYEKEE (reference sequence). The CDR3 length is 14 residues.

The genes are TRBV6-1 and TRBJ1-3, with D uncertain. The V gene's germline CDR1 is MNHNS and CDR2 SASEGT. Trimming removed 2 bases at V and 5 bases at J, with 13 bases between. The CDR3 consists of 15 residues. CDR3 nucleotides: TGTGCCAGCAGTGAAAGTGCAGGATATAGAAACACCATATATTTT. This translates into CASSESAGYRNTIYF.

The chain links TRBV12-3 or TRBV12-4 to TRBJ2-7; 8 bases map to TRBD1. The CDR3 has 13 amino acids. Losses at the gene ends were 6 bases for V and 3 bases for J; bases not matched to a gene: 4. In DNA form, the CDR3 reads TGTGCCAGCAGGTTTACAGGGGGCTACGAGCAGTACTTC. Translation gives CASRFTGGYEQYF.

Only one count was recorded for this clone. The rearrangement links TRBV12-5 to TRBJ2-3; D not certain. Germline CDR1 LGHNT, CDR2 FRNRAP. V was trimmed by 7 bases and J by 7 bases, leaving 12 bases between them. This CDR3 contains 12 residues. As DNA, the CDR3 is TGTGCTAGTGCCCTAAACGAAAATACGCAGTATTTT. Protein: CASALNENTQYF.

V and J are TRBV5-4 and TRBJ1-2; tentative D call: TRBD1 (5 bases). From germline, CDR1 is SGHNT and CDR2 YYREEE (reference sequence). The germline V and J ends were trimmed by 5 bases and 3 bases, with 11 bases remaining between them. The CDR3 consists of 13 residues. The CDR3 region has the DNA TGTGCCAGCAGACCAGGGTTAGACTATGGCTACACCTTC. This sequence encodes CASRPGLDYGYTF.

The chain couples TRBV30 to TRBJ2-1, with TRBD1 matching 8 bases. The V segment lost 4 bases and the J segment 4 bases; nucleotides outside the gene matches: 9. The CDR3 runs 15 residues. Looked up from germline, CDR1 is GTSNPN and CDR2 is SVGIG (reference sequence). This CDR3 reads CAWITGGLLYNEQFF. The CDR3 bases are TGTGCCTGGATTACAGGGGGTCTTCTTTACAATGAGCAGTTCTTC.

The genes are TRBV6-5 and TRBJ1-4; possibly TRBD1 for D (5 bases). The CDR3 has 16 residues. CDR1 MNHEY and CDR2 SVGAGI come from the germline V gene. Trimming left V 0 bases short and J 10 bases short, with 18 bases between. The CDR3, as DNA: TGTGCCAGCAGTTACTCGGGGGGGGTATCGGTGGGAAAACTGTTTTTT. Amino acid sequence: CASSYSGGVSVGKLFF.